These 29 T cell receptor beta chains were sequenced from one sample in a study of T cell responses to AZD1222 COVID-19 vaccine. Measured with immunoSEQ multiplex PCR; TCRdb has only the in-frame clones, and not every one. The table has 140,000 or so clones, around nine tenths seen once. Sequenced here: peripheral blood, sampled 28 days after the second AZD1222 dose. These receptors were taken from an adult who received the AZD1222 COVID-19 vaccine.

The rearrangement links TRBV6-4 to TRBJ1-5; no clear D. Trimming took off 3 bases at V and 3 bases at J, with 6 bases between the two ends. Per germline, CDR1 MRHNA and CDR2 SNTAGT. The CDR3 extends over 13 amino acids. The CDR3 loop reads CASSEGNNQPQHF. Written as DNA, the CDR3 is TGTGCCAGCAGTGAGGGGAACAATCAGCCCCAGCATTTT.

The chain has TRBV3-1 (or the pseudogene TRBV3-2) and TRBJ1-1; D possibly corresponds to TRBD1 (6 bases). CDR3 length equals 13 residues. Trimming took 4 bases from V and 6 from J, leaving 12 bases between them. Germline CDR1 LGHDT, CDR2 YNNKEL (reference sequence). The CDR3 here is CASSRREGAEAFF. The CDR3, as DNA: TGTGCCAGCAGCCGACGGGAGGGGGCTGAAGCTTTCTTT.

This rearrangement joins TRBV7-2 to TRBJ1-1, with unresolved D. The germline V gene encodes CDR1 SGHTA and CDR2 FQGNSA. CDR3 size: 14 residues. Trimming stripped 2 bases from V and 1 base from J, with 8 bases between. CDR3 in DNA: TGTGCCAGCAGCTTACCCGGAAGGAACACTGAAGCTTTCTTT. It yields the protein CASSLPGRNTEAFF.

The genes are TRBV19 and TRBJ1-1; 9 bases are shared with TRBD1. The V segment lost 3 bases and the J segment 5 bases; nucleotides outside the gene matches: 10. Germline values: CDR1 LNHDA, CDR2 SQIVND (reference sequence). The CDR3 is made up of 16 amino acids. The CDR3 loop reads CASSMRGQGKGTEAFF. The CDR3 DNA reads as TGTGCCAGTAGTATGAGGGGACAGGGAAAGGGTACTGAAGCTTTCTTT.

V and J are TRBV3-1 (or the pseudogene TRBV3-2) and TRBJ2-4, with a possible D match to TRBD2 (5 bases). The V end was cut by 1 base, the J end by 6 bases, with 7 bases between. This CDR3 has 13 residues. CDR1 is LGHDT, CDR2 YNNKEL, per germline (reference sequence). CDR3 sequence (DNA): TGTGCCAGCAGCCAAGGCGAGGGAAACATTCAGTACTTC. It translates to CASSQGEGNIQYF.

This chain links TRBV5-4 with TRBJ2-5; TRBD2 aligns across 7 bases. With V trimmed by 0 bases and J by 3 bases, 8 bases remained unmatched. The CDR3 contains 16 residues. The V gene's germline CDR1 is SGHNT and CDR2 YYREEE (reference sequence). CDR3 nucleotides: TGTGCCAGCAGCTTGGCGCTAGCGGAGAACGAAGAGACCCAGTACTTC. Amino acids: CASSLALAENEETQYF.

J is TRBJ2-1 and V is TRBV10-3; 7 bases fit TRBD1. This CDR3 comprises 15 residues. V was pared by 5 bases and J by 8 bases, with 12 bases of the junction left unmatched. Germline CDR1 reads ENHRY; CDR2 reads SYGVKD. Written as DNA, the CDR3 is TGTGCCATCAGTCCCTCGGGACAGCCGGGCGATGAGCAGTTCTTC. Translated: CAISPSGQPGDEQFF.

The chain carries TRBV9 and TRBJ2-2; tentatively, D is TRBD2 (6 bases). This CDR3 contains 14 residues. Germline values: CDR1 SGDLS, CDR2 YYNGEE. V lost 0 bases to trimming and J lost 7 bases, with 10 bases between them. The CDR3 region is CASSVVLADGELFF. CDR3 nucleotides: TGTGCCAGCAGCGTAGTACTAGCTGACGGGGAGCTGTTTTTT.

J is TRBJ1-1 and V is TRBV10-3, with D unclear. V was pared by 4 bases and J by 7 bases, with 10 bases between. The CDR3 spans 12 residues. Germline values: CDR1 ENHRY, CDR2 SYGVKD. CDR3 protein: CAISVYWGEAFF. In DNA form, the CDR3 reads TGTGCCATCAGTGTTTACTGGGGTGAAGCTTTCTTT.

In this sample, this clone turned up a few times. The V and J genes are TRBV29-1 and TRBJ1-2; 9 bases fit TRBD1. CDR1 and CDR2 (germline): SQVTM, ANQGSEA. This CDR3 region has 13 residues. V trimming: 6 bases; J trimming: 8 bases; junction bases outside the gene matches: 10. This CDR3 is CSVGPGTGSGYTF. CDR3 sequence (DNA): TGCAGCGTAGGACCCGGGACAGGGTCCGGCTACACCTTC.

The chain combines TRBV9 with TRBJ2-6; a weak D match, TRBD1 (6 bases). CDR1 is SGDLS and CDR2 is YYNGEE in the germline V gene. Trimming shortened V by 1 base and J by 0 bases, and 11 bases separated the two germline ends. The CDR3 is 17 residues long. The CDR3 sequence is CASSVRGSASGANVLTF. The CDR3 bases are TGTGCCAGCAGCGTAAGGGGGAGCGCCTCTGGGGCCAACGTCCTGACTTTC.

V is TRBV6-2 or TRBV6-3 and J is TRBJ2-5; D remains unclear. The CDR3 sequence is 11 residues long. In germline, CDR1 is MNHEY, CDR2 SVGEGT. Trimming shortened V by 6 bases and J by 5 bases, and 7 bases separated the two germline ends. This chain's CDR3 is CASSDFETQYF. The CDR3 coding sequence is TGTGCCAGCAGCGATTTTGAGACCCAGTACTTC.

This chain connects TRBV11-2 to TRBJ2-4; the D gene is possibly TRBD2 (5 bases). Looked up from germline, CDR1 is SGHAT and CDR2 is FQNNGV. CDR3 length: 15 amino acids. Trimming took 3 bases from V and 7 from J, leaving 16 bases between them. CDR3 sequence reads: CASSLGGGGVNIQYF. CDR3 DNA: TGTGCCAGCAGCTTGGGTGGCGGAGGTGTTAACATTCAGTACTTC.

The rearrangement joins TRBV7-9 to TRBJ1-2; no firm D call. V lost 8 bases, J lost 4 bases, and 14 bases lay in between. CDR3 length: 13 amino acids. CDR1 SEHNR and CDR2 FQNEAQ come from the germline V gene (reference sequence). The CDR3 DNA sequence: TGTGCCAGCCGCCTTGAGGCAGTCTATGGCTACACCTTC. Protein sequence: CASRLEAVYGYTF.

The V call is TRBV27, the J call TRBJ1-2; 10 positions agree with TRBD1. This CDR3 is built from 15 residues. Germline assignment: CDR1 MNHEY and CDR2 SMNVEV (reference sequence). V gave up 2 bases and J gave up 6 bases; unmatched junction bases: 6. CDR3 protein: CASSLRTGGLDGYTF. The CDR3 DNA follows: TGTGCCAGCAGTTTACGGACAGGGGGTTTGGATGGCTACACCTTC.

The CDR3 DNA reads TGTGCCAGCAGCTCCACCGGGACTAGCAATGAGCAGTTCTTC. Amino acid sequence: CASSSTGTSNEQFF. J is TRBJ2-1 and V is TRBV7-2, with 8 bases lining up with TRBD2. The CDR3 sequence is 14 residues long. Germline V CDR1 and CDR2: SGHTA, FQGNSA. The J segment lost 6 bases and the V segment lost 4 bases, leaving 5 bases of the junction unmatched.

The CDR3 DNA follows: TGTGCCAGCGGTGGCATCGGCTCTGGGGCCAACGTCCTGACTTTC. Translated: CASGGIGSGANVLTF. The V call is TRBV28, the J call TRBJ2-6, with D hard to call. The CDR3 consists of 15 residues. Trimming stripped 8 bases from V and 0 bases from J, with 11 bases between. Germline values: CDR1 MDHEN, CDR2 SYDVKM.

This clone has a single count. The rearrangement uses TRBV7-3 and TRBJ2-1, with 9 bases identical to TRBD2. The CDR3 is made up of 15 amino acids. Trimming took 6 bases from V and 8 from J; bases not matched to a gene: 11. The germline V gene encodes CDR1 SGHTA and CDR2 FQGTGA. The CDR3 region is CASSAHAGGFDEQFF. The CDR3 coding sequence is TGTGCCAGCAGTGCCCACGCGGGGGGGTTCGATGAGCAGTTCTTC.

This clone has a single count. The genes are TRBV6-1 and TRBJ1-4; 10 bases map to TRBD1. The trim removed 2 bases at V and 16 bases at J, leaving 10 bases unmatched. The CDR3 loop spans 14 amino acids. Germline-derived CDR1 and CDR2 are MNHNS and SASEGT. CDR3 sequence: CASSELTGGRFQFF. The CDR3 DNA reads TGTGCCAGCAGTGAATTGACAGGGGGCCGCTTTCAGTTTTTT.

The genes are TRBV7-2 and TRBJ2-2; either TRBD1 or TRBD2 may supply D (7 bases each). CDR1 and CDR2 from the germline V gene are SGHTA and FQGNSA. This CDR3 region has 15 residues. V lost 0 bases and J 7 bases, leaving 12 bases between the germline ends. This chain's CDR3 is CASSLAPGGVGELFF. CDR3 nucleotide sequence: TGTGCCAGCAGCTTAGCGCCAGGGGGGGTCGGGGAGCTGTTTTTT.

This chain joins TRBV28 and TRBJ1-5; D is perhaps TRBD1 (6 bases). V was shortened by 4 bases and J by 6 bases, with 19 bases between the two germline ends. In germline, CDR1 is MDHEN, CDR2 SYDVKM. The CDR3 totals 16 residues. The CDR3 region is CASSSQPLAGVQPQHF. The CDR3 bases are TGTGCCAGCAGTTCCCAACCACTAGCAGGGGTTCAGCCCCAGCATTTT.

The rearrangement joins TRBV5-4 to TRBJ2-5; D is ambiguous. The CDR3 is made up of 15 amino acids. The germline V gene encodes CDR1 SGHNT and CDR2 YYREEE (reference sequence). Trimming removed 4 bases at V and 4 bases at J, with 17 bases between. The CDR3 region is CASSVDGVEGETQYF. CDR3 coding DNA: TGTGCCAGCAGCGTGGACGGCGTCGAAGGAGAGACCCAGTACTTC. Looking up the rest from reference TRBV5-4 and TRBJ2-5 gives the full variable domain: ETGVTQSPTHLIKTRGQQVTLRCSSQSGHNTVSWYQQALGQGPQFIFQYYREEENGRGNFPPRFSGLQFPNYSSELNVNALELDDSALYLCASSVDGVEGETQYFGPGTRLLVL.

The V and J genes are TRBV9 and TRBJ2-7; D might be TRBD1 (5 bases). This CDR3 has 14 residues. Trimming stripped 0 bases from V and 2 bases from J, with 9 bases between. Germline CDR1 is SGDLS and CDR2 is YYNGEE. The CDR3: CASSVEGAAYEQYF. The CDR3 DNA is TGTGCCAGCAGCGTAGAAGGGGCGGCCTACGAGCAGTACTTC.

The chain's CDR3 is CASSDPGRGGAETQYF. Written as DNA, the CDR3 is TGTGCCAGCAGCGACCCAGGGAGGGGAGGCGCAGAGACCCAGTACTTC. The chain joins TRBV7-9 to TRBJ2-5, with 7 bases matching TRBD2. Germline trimming cut 5 bases from V and 4 bases from J; bases unmatched to any gene: 13. This CDR3 spans 16 amino acids. The germline gives CDR1 SEHNR, CDR2 FQNEAQ (reference sequence).

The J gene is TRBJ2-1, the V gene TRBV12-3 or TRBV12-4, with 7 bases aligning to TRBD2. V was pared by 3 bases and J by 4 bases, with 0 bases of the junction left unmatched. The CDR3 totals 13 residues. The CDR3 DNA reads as TGTGCCAGCAGTTTGGGGGGGTACAATGAGCAGTTCTTC. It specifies CASSLGGYNEQFF.

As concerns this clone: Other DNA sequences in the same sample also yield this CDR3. CDR3 in amino acids: CASSFYRDQPQHF. The CDR3 DNA reads TGTGCCAGCAGTTTCTATAGGGATCAGCCCCAGCATTTT. The rearrangement links TRBV6-2 or TRBV6-3 to TRBJ1-5, with unresolved D. The CDR3 contains 13 residues. The germline CDR1 and CDR2 sequences are MNHEY and SVGEGT. Trimming removed 4 bases from V and 5 bases from J, with 9 bases in between.

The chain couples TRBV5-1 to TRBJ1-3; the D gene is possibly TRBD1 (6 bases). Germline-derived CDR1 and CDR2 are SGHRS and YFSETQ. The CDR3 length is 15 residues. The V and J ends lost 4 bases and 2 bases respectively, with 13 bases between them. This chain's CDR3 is CASSVAGTPGNTIYF. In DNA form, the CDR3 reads TGCGCCAGCAGCGTAGCCGGGACACCTGGAAACACCATATATTTT.

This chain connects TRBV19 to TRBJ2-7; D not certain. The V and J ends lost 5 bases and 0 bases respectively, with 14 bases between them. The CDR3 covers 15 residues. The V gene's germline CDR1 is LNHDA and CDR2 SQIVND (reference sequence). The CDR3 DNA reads TGTGCCAGTAGTTCTCCCGGAGCAGCCTCCTACGAGCAGTACTTC. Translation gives CASSSPGAASYEQYF.

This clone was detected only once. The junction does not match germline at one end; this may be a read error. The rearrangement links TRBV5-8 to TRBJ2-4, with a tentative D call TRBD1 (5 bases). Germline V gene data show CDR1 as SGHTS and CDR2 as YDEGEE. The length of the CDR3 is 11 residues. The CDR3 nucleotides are TGTGCCTGCGCCCCCATGAGGACAACAATATTC. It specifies CACAPMRTTIF.